Below are 25 T cell receptor beta chains sequenced from a single sample in a study of T-cell reconstitution after alpha-beta-depleted transplantation in children. TCRbeta library preparation incorporated unique molecular identifiers. A single record per CDR3 protein comes from TCRdb applying MiXCR to the PCR reads. This table has approximately 590,000 distinct CDR3 sequences, about 10% appearing once. Specimen: PBMCs from the stem cell graft donor, collected from the stem cell graft. These receptors all come from a human donor who donated a stem cell graft to a child with acute myeloid leukemia.

This sequence joins TRBV14 and TRBJ2-1; 9 bases fit TRBD2. With V trimmed by 0 bases and J by 0 bases, 24 bases remained unmatched. Germline V lookup: CDR1 SGHDN, CDR2 FVKESK. This CDR3 is 24 amino acids long. The CDR3 nucleotides read TGTGCCAGCAGCCAAGATCGGCCTAGCGGGACCCTGGGTCTCACCCGAAGCTCCTACAATGAGCAGTTCTTC. This sequence encodes CASSQDRPSGTLGLTRSSYNEQFF.

The V and J genes are TRBV6-1 and TRBJ1-5; D is unclear. Trimming cost V 6 bases and J 9 bases, with 18 bases left between them. The CDR3 contains 14 residues. The germline V gene has CDR1 MNHNS and CDR2 SASEGT. CDR3 protein: CASSTYGPWWPQHF. The CDR3 coding sequence is TGTGCCAGCAGCACATATGGCCCCTGGTGGCCCCAGCATTTT.

This clonotype appeared many times. The chain has TRBV20-1 and TRBJ2-7, with TRBD2 matching 10 bases. Losses at the gene ends were 6 bases for V and 3 bases for J; bases not matched to a gene: 8. CDR3 size: 14 residues. The germline gives CDR1 DFQATT, CDR2 SNEGSKA (reference sequence). This chain's CDR3 is CSASPGTSDYEQYF. The CDR3 nucleotides read TGCAGTGCGAGCCCCGGGACTAGCGACTACGAGCAGTACTTC.

The chain has TRBV6-1 and TRBJ1-4, with 9 bases identical to TRBD1. Germline CDR1 is MNHNS and CDR2 is SASEGT. This CDR3 spans 14 amino acids. V shed 8 bases and J 8 bases; nucleotides not matched to a gene: 9. This chain's CDR3 is CASGPGQGFEKLFF. DNA of the CDR3: TGTGCCAGCGGACCGGGACAGGGTTTCGAAAAACTGTTTTTT.

The rearrangement joins TRBV7-8 to TRBJ1-2, with D maybe TRBD1 (5 bases). V was shortened by 5 bases and J by 6 bases, with 22 bases between the two germline ends. The germline CDR1 and CDR2 sequences are SGHVS and FQNEAQ. The CDR3 is made up of 16 amino acids. In DNA, the CDR3 is TGTGCCAGCAGCCAAGGCCGGGACGCCAGTAGGGATGGCTACACCTTC. Translation gives CASSQGRDASRDGYTF.

CDR3 bases: TGCAGTGTCCCCAGCGGTGGCGGGAGGGGATACGAGCAGTACTTC. Amino acid sequence: CSVPSGGGRGYEQYF. The genes are TRBV20-1 and TRBJ2-7; 9 nucleotides line up with TRBD2. The J segment lost 4 bases and the V segment lost 7 bases, leaving 14 bases of the junction unmatched. The CDR3 extends over 15 amino acids. CDR1 and CDR2 from the germline V gene are DFQATT and SNEGSKA (reference sequence).

The V and J genes are TRBV4-3 and TRBJ1-2, with 8 bases aligning to TRBD1. CDR1 LGHNA and CDR2 YSLEER come from the germline V gene. With V trimmed by 1 base and J by 2 bases, 6 bases remained unmatched. This CDR3 has 16 amino acids. CDR3 amino acids: CASSQVGAGGNYGYTF. CDR3 DNA: TGCGCCAGCAGCCAAGTAGGGGCAGGGGGCAACTATGGCTACACCTTC.

This clonotype was detected a few times. The gene calls are TRBV7-2 and TRBJ2-3; 7 bases line up with TRBD1. Looked up from germline, CDR1 is SGHTA and CDR2 is FQGNSA. CDR3 length equals 15 residues. The trim removed 5 bases at V and 4 bases at J, leaving 9 bases unmatched. The CDR3 spells CASSPWTGRADTQYF. As DNA, the CDR3 is TGTGCCAGCAGCCCATGGACAGGCCGCGCAGATACGCAGTATTTT.

CDR3 residues: CSSTISGPNGYEQYF. CDR3 bases: TGCAGCTCAACCATTTCGGGTCCAAATGGTTACGAGCAGTACTTC. This chain connects TRBV29-1 to TRBJ2-7; D ambiguous. Trimming stripped 8 bases from V and 4 bases from J, with 24 bases between. This CDR3 is built from 15 residues. The V gene's germline CDR1 is SQVTM and CDR2 ANQGSEA.

This clonotype has just a few counts. This chain joins TRBV7-2 and TRBJ1-2; D gene ambiguous. The V end lost 2 bases, the J end lost 5 bases, and 6 bases lay between the germline ends. The CDR3 consists of 12 residues. From germline, CDR1 is SGHTA and CDR2 FQGNSA. The CDR3 protein is CASSLRQYGYTF. CDR3 nucleotide sequence: TGTGCCAGCAGCTTACGCCAGTATGGCTACACCTTC.

There are a few counts of this clonotype. The chain employs TRBV12-3 or TRBV12-4 and TRBJ2-2; 10 positions agree with TRBD1. This CDR3 comprises 16 residues. Unmatched junction bases numbered 3, after V lost 4 bases and J lost 1 base. The CDR3 is CASSSGTGVNTGELFF. The CDR3 DNA reads TGTGCCAGCAGTTCCGGGACAGGGGTGAACACCGGGGAGCTGTTTTTT.

The chain has TRBV29-1 and TRBJ2-7; TRBD2 matches 10 bases. V was clipped by 5 bases and J by 6 bases; unmatched bases: 4. The CDR3 covers 12 residues. CDR1 and CDR2 (germline): SQVTM, ANQGSEA. The CDR3 region has the DNA TGCAGCGTTCTAGCGGGAGTCCCCGAGCAGTACTTC. It is translated as CSVLAGVPEQYF.

This clonotype was picked up a small number of times. The chain has TRBV5-1 and TRBJ2-7; 8 nucleotides line up with TRBD2. This CDR3 region has 16 residues. V lost 5 bases to trimming and J lost 2 bases; unmatched junction nucleotides: 12. The V gene's germline CDR1 is SGHRS and CDR2 YFSETQ. CDR3 protein: CASRGEIRGGAYEQYF. The DNA of the CDR3 is TGCGCCAGCAGGGGTGAAATTCGGGGGGGTGCCTACGAGCAGTACTTC.

This clonotype was observed a handful of times. This chain joins TRBV28 and TRBJ2-3, with 10 bases lining up with TRBD1. V lost 6 bases, J lost 2 bases, and 5 bases stayed unmatched. The CDR3 extends over 15 amino acids. Germline V lookup: CDR1 MDHEN, CDR2 SYDVKM. The DNA for the CDR3 is TGTGCCAGCAGGCGACAGGGGGCCAACACAGATACGCAGTATTTT. Protein product: CASRRQGANTDTQYF. The variable domain in full, with the rest retrieved from reference TRBV28 and TRBJ2-3, is DVKVTQSSRYLVKRTGEKVFLECVQDMDHENMFWYRQDPGLGLRLIYFSYDVKMKEKGDIPEGYSVSREKKERFSLILESASTNQTSMYLCASRRQGANTDTQYFGPGTRLTVL.

This clonotype was detected many times. The chain has TRBV6-6 and TRBJ2-7, with D unclear. The CDR3 loop spans 12 amino acids. Germline-derived CDR1 and CDR2 are MNHNY and SVGAGI (reference sequence). V gave up 5 bases and J gave up 5 bases, with 10 bases separating them. Here the CDR3 reads CASSPIGNEQYF. The CDR3 DNA is TGTGCCAGCAGTCCCATAGGGAACGAGCAGTACTTC.

The chain uses TRBV12-3 or TRBV12-4 and TRBJ2-1, with D unclear. Trimming removed 6 bases from V and 8 bases from J, with 11 bases in between. The CDR3 consists of 12 residues. The CDR3 loop reads CASSRKGDEQFF. The CDR3 DNA follows: TGTGCCAGCAGCCGTAAAGGCGATGAGCAGTTCTTC.

This clonotype was detected ten times or more. The chain recombines TRBV29-1 with TRBJ2-7; 8 nucleotides line up with TRBD1. The germline V gene encodes CDR1 SQVTM and CDR2 ANQGSEA. J gave up 9 bases and V 4 bases, and 8 bases lay outside the gene matches. This CDR3 comprises 12 residues. DNA for the CDR3: TGCAGCGTTGTGGGTCAGGGGGCTGGGCAGTACTTC. It is translated as CSVVGQGAGQYF.

V gene TRBV15 combines with J gene TRBJ2-1; no reliable D call. This CDR3 is 17 amino acids long. The germline V and J ends were trimmed by 0 bases and 5 bases, with 17 bases remaining between them. The germline CDR1 and CDR2 sequences are LNHNV and YYDKDF (reference sequence). The CDR3 nucleotides are TGTGCCACCAGCAGAGATCTGGGCTCCAGTTATAACAATGAGCAGTTCTTC. Protein sequence: CATSRDLGSSYNNEQFF.

In this sample, this clonotype turned up a few times. This chain joins TRBV15 and TRBJ2-5, with TRBD1 identical over 8 bases. CDR1 and CDR2 from the germline V gene are LNHNV and YYDKDF (reference sequence). The CDR3 consists of 15 residues. Trimming cost V 5 bases and J 0 bases; bases outside gene matches: 5. The CDR3 DNA reads TGTGCCACCAGCGAGACAGGGGCGTACCAAGAGACCCAGTACTTC. This codes for CATSETGAYQETQYF.

This clonotype showed up many times. The chain recombines TRBV7-2 with TRBJ2-7; D remains ambiguous. The CDR3 has 12 amino acids. V dropped 5 bases and J dropped 2 bases, with 7 bases sitting between them. The germline V gene has CDR1 SGHTA and CDR2 FQGNSA. CDR3 coding DNA: TGTGCCAGCAGCCCGATGACCTACGAGCAGTACTTC. Protein: CASSPMTYEQYF.

The rearrangement links TRBV12-3 or TRBV12-4 to TRBJ2-7; D unclear. The CDR3 is made up of 13 amino acids. Trimming shortened V by 4 bases and J by 5 bases, and 12 bases separated the two germline ends. This CDR3 is CASSSRRWDEQYF. For the CDR3, the DNA is TGTGCCAGCAGTTCCAGGCGGTGGGACGAGCAGTACTTC.

This clonotype was counted ten times or more. The chain is built from TRBV6-5 and TRBJ2-1; D may correspond to TRBD1 or TRBD2 (5 bases each). Germline lookup yields CDR1 MNHEY and CDR2 SVGAGI. The CDR3 loop spans 14 amino acids. Deletions cut 5 bases from V and 8 bases from J, with 16 bases between. CDR3 sequence (DNA): TGTGCCAGCAGTCCGGGGACGGCCCGCTATGAGCAGTTCTTC. Translation gives CASSPGTARYEQFF.

The sample holds many counts of this clonotype. The genes are TRBV29-1 and TRBJ2-5, with TRBD1 identical over 11 bases. CDR3 length: 15 residues. V lost 6 bases and J lost 2; bases outside the gene matches: 8. Germline V CDR1 and CDR2: SQVTM, ANQGSEA. The CDR3 is CSVPPGQGDQETQYF. CDR3 nucleotides: TGCAGCGTCCCTCCGGGACAGGGGGATCAAGAGACCCAGTACTTC.

This clonotype appeared many times. The genes are TRBV6-5 and TRBJ2-1; 10 bases are shared with TRBD2. The J segment lost 9 bases and the V segment lost 4 bases, leaving 6 bases of the junction unmatched. Germline lookup yields CDR1 MNHEY and CDR2 SVGAGI. This CDR3 contains 14 residues. The CDR3 loop is CASSFEGLAPEQFF. In DNA form, the CDR3 reads TGTGCCAGCAGTTTCGAGGGACTAGCGCCTGAGCAGTTCTTC.

This clonotype was seen at least ten times. J is TRBJ2-3 and V is TRBV12-3 or TRBV12-4; 15 positions match TRBD2. The length of the CDR3 is 17 residues. V trimming: 5 bases; J trimming: 2 bases; junction bases outside the gene matches: 5. The CDR3 bases are TGTGCCAGCAGTGAACGGACTAGCGGGAGGGTCACAGATACGCAGTATTTT. Its protein is CASSERTSGRVTDTQYF.